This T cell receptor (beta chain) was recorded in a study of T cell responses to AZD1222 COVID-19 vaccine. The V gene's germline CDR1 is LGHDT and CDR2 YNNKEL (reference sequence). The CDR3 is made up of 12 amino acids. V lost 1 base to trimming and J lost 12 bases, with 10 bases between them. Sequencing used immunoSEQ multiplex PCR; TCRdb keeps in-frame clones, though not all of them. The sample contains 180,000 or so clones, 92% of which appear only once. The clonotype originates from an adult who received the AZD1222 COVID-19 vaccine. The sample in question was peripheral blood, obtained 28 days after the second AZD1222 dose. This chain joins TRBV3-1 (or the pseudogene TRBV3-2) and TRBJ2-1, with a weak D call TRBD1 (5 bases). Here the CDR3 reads CASSQGEQVQFF. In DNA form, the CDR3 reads TGTGCCAGCAGCCAAGGGGAACAGGTGCAGTTCTTC.